Presented here are 20 T cell receptor beta chains from one specimen sequenced in a study of OX40 agonist ivuxolimab in advanced cancers. Sequencing was performed with immunoSEQ multiplex PCR; in TCRdb, only in-frame clones are kept and a portion is missing. The data show tens of thousands of clones, more than 80% seen once. The input for sequencing was CD4+ or CD8+ T cells sorted from blood, taken in a trial of the OX40 agonist ivuxolimab. The receptor source for this set is an adult with an advanced solid tumor such as melanoma, head and neck, liver or kidney cancer.

The chain combines TRBV7-6 with TRBJ2-3; D is tentatively TRBD1 or TRBD2 (6 bases each). The CDR3 loop spans 16 amino acids. Trimming took 7 bases from V and 0 from J, leaving 17 bases between them. Germline V CDR1 and CDR2: SGHVS, FNYEAQ. The CDR3 DNA sequence: TGTGCCAGCACTCTCTGGGGGGCCCCTAGCACAGATACGCAGTATTTT. Amino acids: CASTLWGAPSTDTQYF.

This chain connects TRBV18 to TRBJ2-1; no reliable D call. This CDR3 contains 14 residues. V was trimmed by 3 bases and J by 4 bases, leaving 10 bases between them. The germline V gene encodes CDR1 KGHSH and CDR2 LQKENI. Here the CDR3 DNA reads TGTGCCAGCTCACCGTCTATTGGGTACAATGAGCAGTTCTTC. Translating it yields CASSPSIGYNEQFF.

CDR3 nucleotide sequence: TGTGCCAGCAGCTTCACTAATGAGCAGTTCTTC. It encodes CASSFTNEQFF. The V and J genes are TRBV11-2 and TRBJ2-1; D gene uncertain. Germline CDR1 is SGHAT and CDR2 is FQNNGV. The germline V and J ends were trimmed by 3 bases and 7 bases, with 4 bases remaining between them. The CDR3 runs to 11 residues.

J is TRBJ1-1 and V is TRBV7-2; possibly TRBD1 for D (5 bases). Trimming shortened V by 4 bases and J by 10 bases, and 16 bases separated the two germline ends. The CDR3 is 13 residues long. Germline CDR1 reads SGHTA; CDR2 reads FQGNSA. The CDR3 DNA follows: TGTGCCAGCAGCTCCAGAGGGGCCCAAGGAGCTTTCTTT. It encodes CASSSRGAQGAFF.

The rearrangement joins TRBV5-1 to TRBJ1-1; D possibly corresponds to TRBD1 (6 bases). Germline V gene lookup returns CDR1 SGHRS and CDR2 YFSETQ. The V and J ends lost 6 bases and 5 bases respectively, with 17 bases between them. The CDR3 length is 14 residues. CDR3 DNA sequence: TGCGCCAGCACCCAAACATTACAGGGTACTGAAGCTTTCTTT. Protein product: CASTQTLQGTEAFF.

This sequence joins TRBV7-2 and TRBJ2-3, with D maybe TRBD2 (6 bases). V lost 1 base and J 3 bases, leaving 14 bases between the germline ends. Germline values: CDR1 SGHTA, CDR2 FQGNSA. CDR3 size: 16 residues. The CDR3 DNA reads TGTGCCAGCAGCTTAGAAGGAGGGATGTCGACAGATACGCAGTATTTT. Translation gives CASSLEGGMSTDTQYF.

The chain employs TRBV4-1 and TRBJ1-4; D might be TRBD1 (6 bases). This CDR3 comprises 18 residues. V dropped 0 bases and J dropped 3 bases, with 17 bases sitting between them. CDR1 is MGHRA, CDR2 YSYEKL, per germline. CDR3 DNA sequence: TGCGCCAGCAGCCAAGATATAGGGGGGCGGGGGGCTAATGAAAAACTGTTTTTT. Protein sequence: CASSQDIGGRGANEKLFF.

The V and J genes are TRBV19 and TRBJ1-5, with TRBD1 as a possible D gene (6 bases). The length of the CDR3 is 18 residues. Trimming cost V 0 bases and J 3 bases, with 18 bases left between them. Germline V gene lookup returns CDR1 LNHDA and CDR2 SQIVND (reference sequence). CDR3 sequence reads: CASSIDEWGRFVNQPQHF. The CDR3 region has the DNA TGTGCCAGTAGTATAGATGAGTGGGGGCGCTTTGTCAATCAGCCCCAGCATTTT.

The rearrangement links TRBV6-5 to TRBJ1-1; D remains ambiguous. The germline V and J ends were trimmed by 1 base and 4 bases, with 10 bases remaining between them. The CDR3 extends over 14 amino acids. Germline CDR1 reads MNHEY; CDR2 reads SVGAGI. The CDR3 protein is CASSYLRGVTEAFF. The CDR3 nucleotides read TGTGCCAGCAGTTACTTGCGGGGAGTCACTGAAGCTTTCTTT.

This chain connects TRBV5-1 to TRBJ1-4, with D unclear. Germline CDR1 is SGHRS and CDR2 is YFSETQ. The CDR3 loop spans 15 amino acids. V lost 0 bases and J 7 bases, leaving 13 bases between the germline ends. The CDR3 coding sequence is TGCGCCAGCAGCTTGGGGGCACTGTCGACTGAAAAACTGTTTTTT. It is translated as CASSLGALSTEKLFF.

The V gene is TRBV5-4, the J gene TRBJ2-7; the match to TRBD1 covers 11 bases. This CDR3 spans 15 amino acids. V lost 1 base, J lost 5 bases, and 5 bases stayed unmatched. Germline-derived CDR1 and CDR2 are SGHNT and YYREEE (reference sequence). The CDR3 loop is CASSLIGQGANEQYF. As DNA, the CDR3 is TGTGCCAGCAGCTTGATCGGACAGGGGGCAAACGAGCAGTACTTC.

The V gene is TRBV4-1, the J gene TRBJ2-1; TRBD1 aligns across 8 bases. From germline, CDR1 is MGHRA and CDR2 YSYEKL. The length of the CDR3 is 14 residues. Trimming cost V 4 bases and J 9 bases; bases outside gene matches: 8. In DNA form, the CDR3 reads TGCGCCAGCAGCCTATCTGCCGACAGGGGTGAGCAGTTCTTC. Protein sequence: CASSLSADRGEQFF.

CDR3 nucleotide sequence: TGCAGCGTTGGAGCAGGACTAAACACTGAAGCTTTCTTT. It translates to CSVGAGLNTEAFF. This rearrangement joins TRBV29-1 to TRBJ1-1; D remains ambiguous. The CDR3 runs to 13 residues. Germline lookup yields CDR1 SQVTM and CDR2 ANQGSEA. The ends were cut back, 4 bases at V and 2 bases at J, with 11 bases in the middle.

The chain links TRBV7-3 to TRBJ2-2; tentative D call: TRBD1 (7 bases). Germline CDR1 is SGHTA and CDR2 is FQGTGA. The CDR3 runs 16 residues. V dropped 0 bases and J dropped 4 bases, with 12 bases sitting between them. The CDR3 region is CASSLTAGGITGELFF. The CDR3, as DNA: TGTGCCAGCAGCTTAACGGCAGGGGGGATCACCGGGGAGCTGTTTTTT.

The genes are TRBV5-1 and TRBJ1-4; 7 bases match TRBD1. CDR1 is SGHRS, CDR2 YFSETQ, per germline. This CDR3 comprises 16 residues. J lost 5 bases, V lost 4 bases, and 11 bases had no gene match. Written as DNA, the CDR3 is TGCGCCAGCAGCCCCACACAGGGGAAAATGAATGAAAAACTGTTTTTT. Protein sequence: CASSPTQGKMNEKLFF.

The chain has TRBV6-5 and TRBJ1-2; unclear D gene. Germline V gene data show CDR1 as MNHEY and CDR2 as SVGAGI. The CDR3 totals 15 residues. With 6 bases removed from V and 7 bases from J, the gap between germline ends came to 21 bases. CDR3 sequence: CASSLYGLTGGGYTF. The CDR3 nucleotides read TGTGCCAGCAGCCTTTACGGACTTACTGGCGGTGGCTACACCTTC.

This clone was detected once. The chain couples TRBV5-1 to TRBJ1-4; D gene unclear. Per germline, CDR1 SGHRS and CDR2 YFSETQ. CDR3 length: 16 amino acids. The V end lost 5 bases, the J end lost 7 bases, and 21 bases lay between the germline ends. CDR3 sequence: CASSLKAQQLGEKLFF. The CDR3 coding sequence is TGCGCCAGCAGTCTTAAGGCCCAGCAGCTCGGTGAAAAACTGTTTTTT.

CDR3 region: CASGDRESGEQYF. The CDR3 DNA follows: TGTGCCAGCGGGGACAGGGAGTCTGGCGAGCAGTACTTC. The chain recombines TRBV6-6 with TRBJ2-7, with TRBD1 identical over 9 bases. CDR1 MNHNY and CDR2 SVGAGI come from the germline V gene (reference sequence). The CDR3 spans 13 residues. The J segment lost 6 bases and the V segment lost 8 bases, leaving 8 bases of the junction unmatched.

The count of this clone is one. The V call is TRBV19, the J call TRBJ1-5; D perhaps matches TRBD1 (5 bases). This CDR3 is built from 15 residues. Germline lookup yields CDR1 LNHDA and CDR2 SQIVND (reference sequence). With 5 bases removed from V and 2 bases from J, the gap between germline ends came to 13 bases. DNA for the CDR3: TGTGCCAGTAGTTCCCGGCGGGGCGGCAATCAGCCCCAGCATTTT. Translated, it gives CASSSRRGGNQPQHF.

The J gene is TRBJ2-1, the V gene TRBV25-1, with 9 positions matching TRBD2. The CDR3 loop spans 17 amino acids. The trim removed 1 base at V and 8 bases at J, leaving 12 bases unmatched. Germline V lookup: CDR1 MGHDK, CDR2 SYGVNS. In DNA, the CDR3 is TGTGCCAGCAGTGAATTGGGAGCGGGGGGCCCCGGGGATGAGCAGTTCTTC. Its protein is CASSELGAGGPGDEQFF. Together with reference TRBV25-1 and TRBJ2-1, the CDR3 gives the full variable domain: EADIYQTPRYLVIGTGKKITLECSQTMGHDKMYWYQQDPGMELHLIHYSYGVNSTEKGDLSSESTVSRIRTEHFPLTLESARPSHTSQYLCASSELGAGGPGDEQFFGPGTRLTVL.